Shown below are 30 T cell receptor beta chains from a single sample sequenced in a study of Ad26.COV2.S vaccination and SARS-CoV-2 variants. The treatment denotes: some 20 received Ad26.COV2.S at low or high dose, single or two shots; roughly five received placebo; per-sample allocation not given. Specimens were obtained on day 63 following the first vaccine or placebo injection. Only in-frame clones appear in the TCRdb table, and some are missing; sequencing was by immunoSEQ multiplex PCR. The sample shows 300,000 to 350,000 clones, approximately 86% of them seen only once. Specimen: peripheral blood, collected in a trial of Ad26.COV2.S vaccine versus placebo. Every receptor here comes from a person between 18 and 65 years old who received the Ad26.COV2.S COVID-19 vaccine or a placebo.

The V call is TRBV11-2, the J call TRBJ2-5; no firm D call. The CDR3 loop spans 15 amino acids. Trimming removed 4 bases from V and 0 bases from J, with 12 bases in between. From germline, CDR1 is SGHAT and CDR2 FQNNGV. The CDR3 is CASSSYGSYQETQYF. The DNA of the CDR3 is TGTGCCAGCAGCTCGTACGGGTCATACCAAGAGACCCAGTACTTC.

This chain links TRBV18 with TRBJ2-7; D is perhaps TRBD2 (6 bases). Germline CDR1 is KGHSH and CDR2 is LQKENI. V was shortened by 2 bases and J by 6 bases, with 11 bases between the two germline ends. CDR3 length equals 13 residues. CDR3 sequence: CASSPIDGGEQYF. The DNA for the CDR3 is TGTGCCAGCTCACCAATAGACGGGGGCGAGCAGTACTTC.

The V call is TRBV6-2 or TRBV6-3, the J call TRBJ1-2; 10 bases are shared with TRBD1. The CDR3 spans 15 residues. V lost 2 bases to trimming and J lost 7 bases; unmatched junction nucleotides: 7. The germline V gene has CDR1 MNHEY and CDR2 SVGEGT. The CDR3 bases are TGTGCCAGCAGTTACGGTAGACAGGGGGCGTCTGGCTACACCTTC. Protein sequence: CASSYGRQGASGYTF.

The gene calls are TRBV5-4 and TRBJ2-3, with TRBD1 matching over 9 bases. From germline, CDR1 is SGHNT and CDR2 YYREEE (reference sequence). Trimming took 5 bases from V and 7 from J; bases not matched to a gene: 8. There are 14 residues in the CDR3. CDR3 in DNA: TGTGCCAGCAGACGGACAGGGGCAAGATATACGCAGTATTTT. It encodes CASRRTGARYTQYF.

In the case of this clone: Different DNA sequences within this sample yield the same CDR3. The chain uses TRBV3-1 (or the pseudogene TRBV3-2) and TRBJ2-2; D not resolved. The CDR3 totals 13 residues. V was cut by 3 bases and J by 5 bases, with 7 bases left in between. The germline V gene has CDR1 LGHDT and CDR2 YNNKEL (reference sequence). CDR3 amino acids: CASSQGWTGELFF. The DNA of the CDR3 is TGTGCCAGCAGCCAGGGTTGGACCGGGGAGCTGTTTTTT.

CDR3 nucleotides: TGCGCCAGCAGCCAGGACAGGGACACTGAAGCTTTCTTT. Protein: CASSQDRDTEAFF. The chain has TRBV5-1 and TRBJ1-1, with 8 nucleotides matching TRBD1. CDR1 is SGHRS, CDR2 YFSETQ, per germline. The CDR3 has 13 amino acids. V gave up 4 bases and J gave up 3 bases; unmatched junction bases: 2.

The chain uses TRBV19 and TRBJ2-1, with 8 bases that match TRBD2. The CDR3 length is 15 residues. Germline lookup yields CDR1 LNHDA and CDR2 SQIVND (reference sequence). With 5 bases clipped from V and 3 bases from J, the junction kept 6 bases outside the gene matches. This CDR3 reads CASSGTSGVYNEQFF. CDR3 nucleotide sequence: TGTGCCAGTAGTGGAACTAGCGGAGTCTACAATGAGCAGTTCTTC.

The chain joins TRBV6-6 to TRBJ1-1; 9 positions match TRBD1. With 6 bases clipped from V and 4 bases from J, the junction kept 3 bases outside the gene matches. Germline V CDR1 and CDR2: MNHNY, SVGAGI (reference sequence). The CDR3 runs 13 residues. This CDR3 is CASSDRGITEAFF. Here the CDR3 DNA reads TGTGCCAGCAGCGACAGGGGGATCACTGAAGCTTTCTTT.

Concerning this clone itself: Other DNA sequences in the sample encode the same CDR3. The V and J genes are TRBV19 and TRBJ2-5, with a weak D call TRBD2 (7 bases). This CDR3 has 15 residues. Germline V CDR1 and CDR2: LNHDA, SQIVND (reference sequence). Trimming shortened V by 1 base and J by 4 bases, and 13 bases separated the two germline ends. CDR3 coding DNA: TGTGCCAGTAGTATAGGAGGGGGGGCTGGAGAGACCCAGTACTTC. It encodes CASSIGGGAGETQYF. Full variable domain (missing parts from reference TRBV19 and TRBJ2-5): DGGITQSPKYLFRKEGQNVTLSCEQNLNHDAMYWYRQDPGQGLRLIYYSQIVNDFQKGDIAEGYSVSREKKESFPLTVTSAQKNPTAFYLCASSIGGGAGETQYFGPGTRLLVL.

CDR3 sequence (DNA): TGCAGTGCTAGTGAGGCAGCTTCAGGCACAGATACGCAGTATTTT. It translates to CSASEAASGTDTQYF. The chain uses TRBV20-1 and TRBJ2-3, with no clear D. There are 15 residues in the CDR3. Trimming removed 3 bases at V and 1 base at J, with 14 bases between. Looked up from germline, CDR1 is DFQATT and CDR2 is SNEGSKA (reference sequence).

V gene TRBV5-6 combines with J gene TRBJ2-5; no clear D gene. With 3 bases removed from V and 1 base from J, the gap between germline ends came to 13 bases. The CDR3 runs 15 residues. Germline lookup yields CDR1 SGHDT and CDR2 YYEEEE. CDR3 bases: TGTGCCAGCAGCTCCCGAGCGTCCCTCCAAGAGACCCAGTACTTC. It specifies CASSSRASLQETQYF. Based on the CDR3 plus reference TRBV5-6 and TRBJ2-5, the full variable domain is DAGVTQSPTHLIKTRGQQVTLRCSPKSGHDTVSWYQQALGQGPQFIFQYYEEEERQRGNFPDRFSGHQFPNYSSELNVNALLLGDSALYLCASSSRASLQETQYFGPGTRLLVL.

The chain is built from TRBV7-2 and TRBJ2-3, with TRBD2 identical over 8 bases. The CDR3 is made up of 15 amino acids. Trimming took 5 bases from V and 6 from J; bases not matched to a gene: 10. CDR1 is SGHTA, CDR2 FQGNSA, per germline. The CDR3: CASSPPLTSADTQYF. CDR3 DNA sequence: TGTGCCAGCAGCCCCCCTTTGACTAGCGCGGATACGCAGTATTTT.

V and J are TRBV10-3 and TRBJ2-7; D possibly corresponds to TRBD2 (5 bases). The V gene lost 6 bases and the J gene lost 0 bases, with 18 bases spanning the gap. There are 16 residues in the CDR3. CDR1 and CDR2 from the germline V gene are ENHRY and SYGVKD. CDR3 in DNA: TGTGCCATCAGGAGGGCTACCCCGTTGGCCTCCTACGAGCAGTACTTC. Its translation is CAIRRATPLASYEQYF.

V gene TRBV7-2 combines with J gene TRBJ1-1, with 8 bases that match TRBD1. The J segment lost 0 bases and the V segment lost 5 bases, leaving 11 bases of the junction unmatched. Germline V gene sequence: CDR1 SGHTA, CDR2 FQGNSA. There are 17 residues in the CDR3. The CDR3 loop reads CASSPGQGLDLNTEAFF. CDR3 sequence (DNA): TGTGCCAGCAGCCCAGGACAGGGACTTGACCTGAACACTGAAGCTTTCTTT.

This rearrangement joins TRBV7-2 to TRBJ2-3; 8 bases map to TRBD1. The V and J ends lost 5 bases and 2 bases, in that order; junction bases with no gene match: 6. The CDR3 totals 15 residues. Germline lookup yields CDR1 SGHTA and CDR2 FQGNSA. The CDR3 loop is CASSPTGGNTDTQYF. DNA of the CDR3: TGTGCCAGCAGCCCAACAGGGGGGAACACAGATACGCAGTATTTT.

This clone was recorded at least ten times. V and J are TRBV7-3 and TRBJ1-5; D ambiguous. From germline, CDR1 is SGHTA and CDR2 FQGTGA. The V and J ends lost 5 bases and 3 bases respectively, with 8 bases between them. This CDR3 is built from 13 residues. CDR3 DNA sequence: TGTGCCAGCAGCCCAGGAGTCAATCAGCCCCAGCATTTT. Translating it yields CASSPGVNQPQHF.

This chain links TRBV13 with TRBJ2-5; 7 bases are shared with TRBD1. CDR1 is PRHDT and CDR2 is FYEKMQ in the germline V gene (reference sequence). Unmatched junction bases numbered 6, after V lost 4 bases and J lost 1 base. The CDR3 runs to 15 residues. The CDR3 region is CASSYKTGFQETQYF. The CDR3, as DNA: TGTGCCAGCAGCTACAAGACAGGGTTCCAAGAGACCCAGTACTTC.

The chain combines TRBV4-3 with TRBJ2-3; 7 bases align to TRBD1. Looked up from germline, CDR1 is LGHNA and CDR2 is YSLEER. V gave up 4 bases and J gave up 1 base; unmatched junction bases: 11. The CDR3 has 17 residues. Written as DNA, the CDR3 is TGCGCCAGCAGCCCCCGGACAGGCGGTGTGGGCACAGATACGCAGTATTTT. This encodes CASSPRTGGVGTDTQYF.

The rearrangement joins TRBV4-1 to TRBJ2-1, with 12 bases aligning to TRBD2. Germline loops: CDR1 MGHRA, CDR2 YSYEKL. V dropped 3 bases and J dropped 4; count of bases not matched to a gene: 4. This CDR3 comprises 16 residues. CDR3 region: CASSQHLAGGYNEQFF. DNA for the CDR3: TGCGCCAGCAGCCAGCACCTAGCGGGAGGGTACAATGAGCAGTTCTTC.

The J gene is TRBJ2-5, the V gene TRBV30; D ambiguous. The CDR3 spans 13 residues. Trimming took 0 bases from V and 5 from J, leaving 10 bases between them. Germline V gene lookup returns CDR1 GTSNPN and CDR2 SVGIG (reference sequence). The CDR3 DNA follows: TGTGCCTGGAGTGTACGGGTGAGGGAGACCCAGTACTTC. It encodes CAWSVRVRETQYF.

The J gene is TRBJ1-1, the V gene TRBV7-2; no reliable D call. The CDR3 runs to 16 residues. The V end was cut by 1 base, the J end by 1 base, with 13 bases between. Germline lookup yields CDR1 SGHTA and CDR2 FQGNSA. CDR3 region: CASSLVTNLPNTEAFF. In DNA, the CDR3 is TGTGCCAGCAGCTTAGTGACAAACTTACCGAACACTGAAGCTTTCTTT.

The CDR3 nucleotides read TGTGCCAGCAGCCTCGGACGTAATTCACCCCTCCACTTT. Residues: CASSLGRNSPLHF. The chain couples TRBV7-3 to TRBJ1-6, with no clear D. The CDR3 has 13 residues. V was shortened by 5 bases and J by 6 bases, with 8 bases between the two germline ends. Germline values: CDR1 SGHTA, CDR2 FQGTGA.

The chain carries TRBV30 and TRBJ1-3; no reliable D call. V shed 5 bases and J shed 0 bases, with 2 bases lying between them. CDR1 is GTSNPN, CDR2 SVGIG, per germline (reference sequence). The CDR3 totals 11 residues. CDR3 sequence reads: CAWGSGNTIYF. The CDR3 coding sequence is TGTGCCTGGGGCTCTGGAAACACCATATATTTT.

The chain has TRBV19 and TRBJ2-1; D is perhaps TRBD2 (6 bases). V lost 3 bases, J lost 7 bases, and 7 bases lay in between. Germline V gene lookup returns CDR1 LNHDA and CDR2 SQIVND (reference sequence). The length of the CDR3 is 12 residues. CDR3 in amino acids: CASSIGGNEQFF. The CDR3 region has the DNA TGTGCCAGTAGTATCGGGGGAAATGAGCAGTTCTTC.

V gene TRBV20-1 combines with J gene TRBJ1-6; no definite D call. The CDR3 runs to 10 residues. V lost 3 bases and J 10 bases, leaving 4 bases between the germline ends. Germline V gene lookup returns CDR1 DFQATT and CDR2 SNEGSKA (reference sequence). The CDR3 loop is CSASTSPLHF. The CDR3 coding sequence is TGCAGTGCTAGCACCTCACCCCTCCACTTT.

The chain recombines TRBV9 with TRBJ1-1; the match to TRBD1 covers 7 bases. This CDR3 has 14 amino acids. Germline CDR1 is SGDLS and CDR2 is YYNGEE. V lost 2 bases and J lost 6; bases outside the gene matches: 7. This chain's CDR3 is CASSVMTGNPEAFF. The CDR3 region has the DNA TGTGCCAGCAGCGTGATGACAGGGAATCCTGAAGCTTTCTTT.

The V call is TRBV5-1, the J call TRBJ1-4, with 10 bases aligning to TRBD1. V lost 4 bases and J lost 7; bases outside the gene matches: 4. The CDR3 covers 14 residues. Germline lookup yields CDR1 SGHRS and CDR2 YFSETQ. The CDR3 protein is CASSLGTGVEKLFF. CDR3 sequence (DNA): TGCGCCAGCAGCCTCGGGACAGGGGTTGAAAAACTGTTTTTT.

This clone was found a few times. V and J are TRBV2 and TRBJ1-5, with a tentative D call TRBD1 (5 bases). The V and J ends lost 4 bases and 7 bases respectively, with 11 bases between them. CDR3 size: 13 residues. Germline CDR1 is SNHLY and CDR2 is FYNNEI. CDR3 sequence: CASSVGPEQPQHF. CDR3 sequence (DNA): TGTGCCAGCAGTGTGGGGCCTGAACAGCCCCAGCATTTT.

This rearrangement joins TRBV9 to TRBJ2-2, with D unclear. Between the trimmed V and J ends, which lost 3 bases and 1 base, there was a span of 7 bases. CDR3 size: 14 residues. Germline V gene lookup returns CDR1 SGDLS and CDR2 YYNGEE. DNA for the CDR3: TGTGCCAGCAGCGATGCCGGGAACACCGGGGAGCTGTTTTTT. This encodes CASSDAGNTGELFF.

The chain has TRBV4-2 and TRBJ2-1; unclear D gene. V gave up 3 bases and J gave up 0 bases, with 15 bases separating them. CDR3 length equals 17 residues. CDR1 LGHNA and CDR2 YNFKEQ come from the germline V gene. CDR3 DNA: TGTGCCAGCAGCCAGAAAATCCTACCGGGCTCCTACAATGAGCAGTTCTTC. Translated: CASSQKILPGSYNEQFF.